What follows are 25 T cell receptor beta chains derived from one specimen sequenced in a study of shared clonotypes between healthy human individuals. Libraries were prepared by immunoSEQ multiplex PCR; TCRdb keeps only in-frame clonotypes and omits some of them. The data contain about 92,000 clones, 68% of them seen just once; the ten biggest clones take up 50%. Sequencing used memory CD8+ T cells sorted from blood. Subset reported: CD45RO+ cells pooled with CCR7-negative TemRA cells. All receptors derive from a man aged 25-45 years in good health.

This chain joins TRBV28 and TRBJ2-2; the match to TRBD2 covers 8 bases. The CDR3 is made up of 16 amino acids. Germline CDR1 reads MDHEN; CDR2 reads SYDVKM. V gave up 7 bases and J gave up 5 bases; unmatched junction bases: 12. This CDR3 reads CASNHRVAGTTGELFF. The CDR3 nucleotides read TGTGCCAGCAACCATCGGGTAGCGGGAACAACCGGGGAGCTGTTTTTT.

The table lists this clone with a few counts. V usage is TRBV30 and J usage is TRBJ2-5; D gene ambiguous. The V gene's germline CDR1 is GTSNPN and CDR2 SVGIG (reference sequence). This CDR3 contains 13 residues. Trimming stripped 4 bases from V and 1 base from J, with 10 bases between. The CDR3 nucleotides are TGTGCCTGGAACCCCGAAGTCCAAGAGACCCAGTACTTC. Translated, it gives CAWNPEVQETQYF.

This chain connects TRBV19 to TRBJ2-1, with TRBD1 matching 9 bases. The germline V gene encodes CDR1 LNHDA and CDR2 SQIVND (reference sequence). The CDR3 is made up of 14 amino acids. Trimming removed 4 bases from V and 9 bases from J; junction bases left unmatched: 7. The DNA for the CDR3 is TGTGCCAGTAGTAGCCAGACAGGGGGTATTGAGCAGTTCTTC. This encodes CASSSQTGGIEQFF.

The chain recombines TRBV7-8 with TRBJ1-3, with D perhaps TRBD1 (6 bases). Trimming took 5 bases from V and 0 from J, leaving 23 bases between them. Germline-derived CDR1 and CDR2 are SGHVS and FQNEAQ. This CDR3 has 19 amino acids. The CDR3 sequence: CASSQSRDTYVYSGNTIYF. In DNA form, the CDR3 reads TGTGCCAGCAGCCAAAGCCGGGACACTTACGTCTACTCTGGAAACACCATATATTTT.

CDR3 DNA sequence: TGTGCCAGCAGCCGTGGACGGGTAGAGACCCAGTACTTC. This translates into CASSRGRVETQYF. The chain recombines TRBV6-1 with TRBJ2-5, with unresolved D. The CDR3 spans 13 residues. Germline loops: CDR1 MNHNS, CDR2 SASEGT. Trimming pared 6 bases from V and 4 bases from J, leaving 12 bases between.

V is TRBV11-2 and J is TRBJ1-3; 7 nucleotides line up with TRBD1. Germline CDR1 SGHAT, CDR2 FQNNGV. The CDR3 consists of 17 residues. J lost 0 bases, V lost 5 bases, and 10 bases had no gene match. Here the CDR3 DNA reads TGTGCCAGCAGCCACCAACCGGGACAGATCTCTGGAAACACCATATATTTT. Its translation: CASSHQPGQISGNTIYF.

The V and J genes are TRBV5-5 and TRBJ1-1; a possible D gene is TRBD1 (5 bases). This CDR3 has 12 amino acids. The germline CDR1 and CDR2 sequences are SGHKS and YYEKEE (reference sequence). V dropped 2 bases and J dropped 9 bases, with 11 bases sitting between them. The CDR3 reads CASSFGQGKAFF. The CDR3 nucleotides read TGTGCCAGCAGCTTTGGCCAGGGAAAAGCTTTCTTT.

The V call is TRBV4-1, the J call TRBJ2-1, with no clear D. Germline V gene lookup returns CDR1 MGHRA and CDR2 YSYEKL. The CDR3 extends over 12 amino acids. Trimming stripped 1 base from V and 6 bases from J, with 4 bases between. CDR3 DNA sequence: TGCGCCAGCAGCCAAGCAATCAATGAGCAGTTCTTC. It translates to CASSQAINEQFF.

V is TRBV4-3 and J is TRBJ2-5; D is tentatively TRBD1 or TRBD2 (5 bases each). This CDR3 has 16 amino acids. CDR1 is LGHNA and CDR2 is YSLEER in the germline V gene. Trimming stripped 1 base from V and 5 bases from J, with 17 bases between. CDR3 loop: CASSQGGGSLGETQYF. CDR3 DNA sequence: TGCGCCAGCAGCCAAGGGGGCGGGTCACTGGGGGAGACCCAGTACTTC.

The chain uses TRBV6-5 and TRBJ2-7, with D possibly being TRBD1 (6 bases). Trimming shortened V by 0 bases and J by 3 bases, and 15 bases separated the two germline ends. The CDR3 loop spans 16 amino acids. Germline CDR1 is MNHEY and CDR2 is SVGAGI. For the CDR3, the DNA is TGTGCCAGCAGTTACTCGATCCCAGGGACAAGCTACGAGCAGTACTTC. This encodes CASSYSIPGTSYEQYF.

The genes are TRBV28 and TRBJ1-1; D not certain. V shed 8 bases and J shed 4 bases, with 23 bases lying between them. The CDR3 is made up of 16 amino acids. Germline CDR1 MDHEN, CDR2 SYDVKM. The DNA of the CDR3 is TGTGCCAGCGTTAGGGCGTGGAATGGACGTGGCACTGAAGCTTTCTTT. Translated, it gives CASVRAWNGRGTEAFF.

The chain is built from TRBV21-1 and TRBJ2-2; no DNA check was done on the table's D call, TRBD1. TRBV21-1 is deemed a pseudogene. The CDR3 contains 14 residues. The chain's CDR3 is CASSKGTGLGELFF. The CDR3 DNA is TGTGCCAGCAGCAAAGGGACAGGGCTCGGGGAGCTGTTTTTT.

The CDR3, as DNA: TGTGCCAGCAGTTACCTGGGACTCGCGGGAGATAACGAGCAGTACTTC. Translation: CASSYLGLAGDNEQYF. V and J are TRBV6-5 and TRBJ2-7; 7 nucleotides agree with TRBD2. Trimming at V came to 2 bases and at J to 5 bases, leaving 12 bases not matched to a gene. Germline V gene lookup returns CDR1 MNHEY and CDR2 SVGAGI. This CDR3 is built from 16 residues.

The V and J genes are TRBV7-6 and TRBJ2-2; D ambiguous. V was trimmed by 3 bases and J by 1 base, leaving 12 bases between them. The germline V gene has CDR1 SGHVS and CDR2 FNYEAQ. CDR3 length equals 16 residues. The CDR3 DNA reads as TGTGCCAGCAGCTTCAGCATCGGGCAGAACACCGGGGAGCTGTTTTTT. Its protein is CASSFSIGQNTGELFF.

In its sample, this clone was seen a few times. The CDR3 reads CASSLSGQETQYF. DNA of the CDR3: TGTGCCAGCAGCTTATCTGGTCAAGAGACCCAGTACTTC. V usage is TRBV7-3 and J usage is TRBJ2-5; D remains ambiguous. Germline assignment: CDR1 SGHTA and CDR2 FQGTGA. V was clipped by 2 bases and J by 2 bases, with 6 bases between them. The CDR3 loop spans 13 amino acids.

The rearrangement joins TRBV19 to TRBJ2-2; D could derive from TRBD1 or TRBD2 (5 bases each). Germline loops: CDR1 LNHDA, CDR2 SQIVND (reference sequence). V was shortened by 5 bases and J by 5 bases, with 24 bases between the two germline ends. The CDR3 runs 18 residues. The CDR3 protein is CASSLRAPGTASTGELFF. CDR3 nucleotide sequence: TGTGCCAGTAGTCTACGGGCCCCCGGGACCGCGTCAACCGGGGAGCTGTTTTTT.

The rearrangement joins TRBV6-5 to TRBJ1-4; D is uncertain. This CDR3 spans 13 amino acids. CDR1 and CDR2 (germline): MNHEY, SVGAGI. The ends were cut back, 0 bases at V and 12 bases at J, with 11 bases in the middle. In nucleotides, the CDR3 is TGTGCCAGCAGTTACTCGCCGGCGTTCCAACTGTTTTTT. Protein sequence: CASSYSPAFQLFF.

CDR3 region: CASSLRVGGATYEQYF. The CDR3 nucleotides read TGTGCCAGCAGCTTAAGGGTCGGGGGCGCGACCTACGAGCAGTACTTC. The rearrangement links TRBV11-1 to TRBJ2-7; D may be TRBD1 or TRBD2 (6 bases each). Germline CDR1 reads SGHAT; CDR2 reads FQDESV (reference sequence). The CDR3 consists of 16 residues. Deletions cut 2 bases from V and 2 bases from J, with 16 bases between.

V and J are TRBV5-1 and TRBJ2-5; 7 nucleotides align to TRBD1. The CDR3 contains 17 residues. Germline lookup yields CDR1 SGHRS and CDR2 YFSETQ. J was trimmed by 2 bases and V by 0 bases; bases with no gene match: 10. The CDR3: CASSLAAGSGGQETQYF. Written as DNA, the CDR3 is TGCGCCAGCAGCTTGGCGGCAGGTTCAGGGGGACAAGAGACCCAGTACTTC. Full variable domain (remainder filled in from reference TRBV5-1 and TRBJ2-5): KAGVTQTPRYLIKTRGQQVTLSCSPISGHRSVSWYQQTPGQGLQFLFEYFSETQRNKGNFPGRFSGRQFSNSRSEMNVSTLELGDSALYLCASSLAAGSGGQETQYFGPGTRLLVL.

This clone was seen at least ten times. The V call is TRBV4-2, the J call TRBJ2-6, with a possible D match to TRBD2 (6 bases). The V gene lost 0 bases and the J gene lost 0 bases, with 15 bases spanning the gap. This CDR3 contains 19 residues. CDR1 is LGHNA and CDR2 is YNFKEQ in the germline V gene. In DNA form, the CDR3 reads TGTGCCAGCAGCCAAGATCCCAGGGCGGGAAGCTCTGGGGCCAACGTCCTGACTTTC. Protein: CASSQDPRAGSSGANVLTF.

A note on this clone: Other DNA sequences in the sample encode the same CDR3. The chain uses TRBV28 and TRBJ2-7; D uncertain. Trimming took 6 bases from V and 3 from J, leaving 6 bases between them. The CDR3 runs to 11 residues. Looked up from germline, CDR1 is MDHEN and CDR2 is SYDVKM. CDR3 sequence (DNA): TGTGCCAGCAGCCCGAACTACGAGCAGTACTTC. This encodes CASSPNYEQYF. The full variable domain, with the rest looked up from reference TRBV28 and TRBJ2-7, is DVKVTQSSRYLVKRTGEKVFLECVQDMDHENMFWYRQDPGLGLRLIYFSYDVKMKEKGDIPEGYSVSREKKERFSLILESASTNQTSMYLCASSPNYEQYFGPGTRLTVT.

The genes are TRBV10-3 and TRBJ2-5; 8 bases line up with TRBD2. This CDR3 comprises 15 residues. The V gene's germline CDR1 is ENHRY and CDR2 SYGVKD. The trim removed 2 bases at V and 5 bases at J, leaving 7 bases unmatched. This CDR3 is CAISEGAGGFETQYF. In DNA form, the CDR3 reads TGTGCCATCAGTGAGGGTGCGGGAGGTTTTGAGACCCAGTACTTC.

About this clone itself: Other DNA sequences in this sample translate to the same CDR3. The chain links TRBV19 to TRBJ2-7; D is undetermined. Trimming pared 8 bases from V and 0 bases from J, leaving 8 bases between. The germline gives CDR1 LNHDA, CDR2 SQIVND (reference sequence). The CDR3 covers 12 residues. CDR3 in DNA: TGTGCCAGTTCCGCTACCTCCTACGAGCAGTACTTC. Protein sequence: CASSATSYEQYF.

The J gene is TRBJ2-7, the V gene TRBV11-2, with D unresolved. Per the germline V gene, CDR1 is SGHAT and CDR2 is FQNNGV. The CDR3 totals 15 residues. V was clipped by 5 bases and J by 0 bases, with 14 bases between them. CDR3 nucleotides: TGTGCCAGCAGCCCTTCACACGATAGCTCCTACGAGCAGTACTTC. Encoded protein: CASSPSHDSSYEQYF.

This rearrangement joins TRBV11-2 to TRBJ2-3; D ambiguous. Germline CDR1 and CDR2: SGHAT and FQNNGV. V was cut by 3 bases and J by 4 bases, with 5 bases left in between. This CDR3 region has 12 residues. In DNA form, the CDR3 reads TGTGCCAGCAGCTTGGCCCCAGATACGCAGTATTTT. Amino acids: CASSLAPDTQYF.